The sample holds a few counts of the clone carrying this T cell receptor (beta chain). Its antigen is unknown. The data originate from a study of early T cells in non-severe SARS-CoV-2 infection. Study-level information: From unsorted whole blood, bulk RNA was sequenced, and the chains remained unpaired. Study-level points and caveats: A preference for anti-spike CD8 responses marked VDJdb matching, which missed private and CD4 specificities.

Each single cDNA molecule received a unique molecular identifier. One entry per CDR3 protein results from TCRdb running MiXCR on the 5' RACE reads. Of around 47,000 distinct CDR3 sequences listed, about a tenth are singletons. The CDR3 totals 14 residues. Trimming took 0 bases from V and 5 from J, leaving 11 bases between them. CDR1 and CDR2 (germline): SGDLS, YYNGEE. Sample: whole blood. The chain couples TRBV9 to TRBJ1-1; a possible D gene is TRBD1 (6 bases). The TCR sequence derives from an adult who was a healthcare worker with PCR-confirmed SARS-CoV-2 infection or an uninfected control (not recorded which). The CDR3 bases are TGTGCCAGCAGCGTAGTACAGGGCTGGACTGAAGCTTTCTTT. Its translation: CASSVVQGWTEAFF.